The next 8 T cell receptor beta chains were all read from a single sample in a study of response to subunit inactivated influenza vaccine. TCRdb called the RT-PCR reads again in MiXCR, with one record for every CDR3 protein. The table has roughly 790,000 distinct CDR3 sequences, about 20% seen once. Sequences were derived from PBMCs from blood, sampled more than 4 days after vaccination. The source of these receptors is a man aged 45-65 years who received an inactivated influenza vaccine.

Here the CDR3 reads CSVLLSETGVMNTEAFF. CDR3 DNA sequence: TGCAGCGTCCTCTTGTCGGAGACAGGGGTTATGAACACTGAAGCTTTCTTT. The chain couples TRBV29-1 to TRBJ1-1, with 8 bases lining up with TRBD1. Per the germline V gene, CDR1 is SQVTM and CDR2 is ANQGSEA. This CDR3 contains 17 residues. The J segment lost 0 bases and the V segment lost 6 bases, leaving 15 bases of the junction unmatched.

In this sample, this clonotype turned up a few times. V is TRBV7-9 and J is TRBJ2-1, with 7 bases lining up with TRBD1. V was clipped by 8 bases and J by 9 bases; unmatched bases: 4. Germline V gene sequence: CDR1 SEHNR, CDR2 FQNEAQ (reference sequence). CDR3 size: 11 residues. The CDR3 protein is CASFSGGEQFF. CDR3 nucleotide sequence: TGTGCCAGCTTTTCAGGGGGTGAGCAGTTCTTC.

This clonotype was recorded a few times. This CDR3 reads CASSQQGAGGYTF. In nucleotides, the CDR3 is TGTGCCAGCAGCCAGCAGGGGGCTGGTGGCTACACCTTC. The chain has TRBV5-6 and TRBJ1-2; TRBD1 matches at 8 bases. V lost 4 bases to trimming and J lost 7 bases; unmatched junction nucleotides: 6. Per the germline V gene, CDR1 is SGHDT and CDR2 is YYEEEE. The length of the CDR3 is 13 residues.

The chain joins TRBV20-1 to TRBJ2-1, with 12 bases aligning to TRBD2. Germline-derived CDR1 and CDR2 are DFQATT and SNEGSKA (reference sequence). V lost 5 bases and J lost 4; bases outside the gene matches: 6. The CDR3 runs 15 residues. This CDR3 reads CSAPKGLAGYNEQFF. The CDR3 DNA sequence: TGCAGTGCTCCGAAGGGACTAGCGGGTTACAATGAGCAGTTCTTC.

The chain couples TRBV20-1 to TRBJ1-5, with 7 bases fitting TRBD1. After removal of 3 bases from V and 4 bases from J, the junction contained 6 bases not matched to a gene. The CDR3 covers 14 residues. CDR1 and CDR2 from the germline V gene are DFQATT and SNEGSKA (reference sequence). CDR3 coding DNA: TGCAGTGCTAGGCCTCCACAGGGGAATCAGCCCCAGCATTTT. Protein sequence: CSARPPQGNQPQHF.

The rearrangement uses TRBV12-3 or TRBV12-4 and TRBJ2-1; a weak D match, TRBD2 (5 bases). V lost 4 bases and J 6 bases, leaving 13 bases between the germline ends. This CDR3 is 14 amino acids long. In DNA, the CDR3 is TGTGCCAGCAGTTCCACCTCGGGGTTCAATGAGCAGTTCTTC. Translated, it gives CASSSTSGFNEQFF.

For the CDR3, the DNA is TGTGCCAGCAGCGTAGCGGGCGGGAGTGACAATGAGCAGTTCTTC. Residues: CASSVAGGSDNEQFF. This sequence joins TRBV9 and TRBJ2-1, with 7 bases fitting TRBD2. Germline values: CDR1 SGDLS, CDR2 YYNGEE. V trimming: 0 bases; J trimming: 5 bases; junction bases outside the gene matches: 5. The CDR3 runs 15 residues. Full variable domain (remainder filled in from reference TRBV9 and TRBJ2-1): DSGVTQTPKHLITATGQRVTLRCSPRSGDLSVYWYQQSLDQGLQFLIQYYNGEERAKGNILERFSAQQFPDLHSELNLSSLELGDSALYFCASSVAGGSDNEQFFGPGTRLTVL.

The chain combines TRBV6-1 with TRBJ1-3; possibly TRBD1 for D (6 bases). The CDR3 spans 12 residues. The germline gives CDR1 MNHNS, CDR2 SASEGT. V lost 10 bases and J 3 bases, leaving 10 bases between the germline ends. The CDR3 loop is CATGGGGNTIYF. The CDR3, as DNA: TGTGCCACCGGAGGGGGTGGAAACACCATATATTTT.